This TCR beta chain is from a study of T cell clones after liver transplantation. Study as a whole: HCV positivity affected three of eight recipients; the rest lacked autoimmune or viral indications. Tolerant meant at least one year fully off immunosuppression without liver enzymes above twice normal.

The data were produced by immunoSEQ multiplex PCR, yet TCRdb's version contains in-frame clones alone and is incomplete. The sample consists of tens of thousands of clones, roughly 90% of them appearing once. The material was CD4+ T cells from blood, obtained before liver transplant. This TCR was recovered from a human donor who received a liver transplant.

The CDR3 nucleotides read TGCGCCAGCAGCAGGACAGGGGCCTACGAGCAGTACTTC. It is translated as CASSRTGAYEQYF. This chain connects TRBV5-1 to TRBJ2-7; 9 bases are shared with TRBD1. V shed 4 bases, J shed 2 bases, and the junction held 1 base outside the gene matches. This CDR3 contains 13 residues. The V gene's germline CDR1 is SGHRS and CDR2 YFSETQ.